This T cell receptor (beta chain) originates from a study of molecular identifiers for immune sequencing clone quantification. A word on this clonotype: The antigen remains undetermined.

Study-wide results and limits: Over 99% of effector molecules, yet under 1% of naive-cell molecules, were held by clones above 20 RNA copies. Jurkat TCR RNA that was spiked in from one cell was reportedly detectable among approximately 900,000 naive cells.

Bulk libraries came from a prior protocol with listed TCR primers. TCRdb reprocessed the PCR reads via MiXCR and lists one record per CDR3 protein. The sample has some 320,000 distinct CDR3 sequences; about 20% are singletons. Sorting captured naive CD8 T cells as CD8+CD4-CCR7+CD45RA+. Germline values: CDR1 ENHRY, CDR2 SYGVKD. The CDR3 loop spans 17 amino acids. With 2 bases clipped from V and 6 bases from J, the junction kept 11 bases outside the gene matches. The sample taken for sequencing was naive CD8+ T cells from blood, with Jurkat cell RNA spiked in. Subset specified: FACS-sorted CD8+CD4-CCR7+CD45RA+ naive T cells. This receptor was taken from a human donor in good health. Some libraries in this study had Jurkat cell RNA spiked in. This chain joins TRBV10-3 and TRBJ1-1; TRBD1 matches 11 bases. The CDR3 here is CAISEAGTGGPGAEAFF. CDR3 sequence (DNA): TGTGCCATCAGTGAGGCCGGGACAGGGGGTCCCGGCGCTGAAGCTTTCTTT.